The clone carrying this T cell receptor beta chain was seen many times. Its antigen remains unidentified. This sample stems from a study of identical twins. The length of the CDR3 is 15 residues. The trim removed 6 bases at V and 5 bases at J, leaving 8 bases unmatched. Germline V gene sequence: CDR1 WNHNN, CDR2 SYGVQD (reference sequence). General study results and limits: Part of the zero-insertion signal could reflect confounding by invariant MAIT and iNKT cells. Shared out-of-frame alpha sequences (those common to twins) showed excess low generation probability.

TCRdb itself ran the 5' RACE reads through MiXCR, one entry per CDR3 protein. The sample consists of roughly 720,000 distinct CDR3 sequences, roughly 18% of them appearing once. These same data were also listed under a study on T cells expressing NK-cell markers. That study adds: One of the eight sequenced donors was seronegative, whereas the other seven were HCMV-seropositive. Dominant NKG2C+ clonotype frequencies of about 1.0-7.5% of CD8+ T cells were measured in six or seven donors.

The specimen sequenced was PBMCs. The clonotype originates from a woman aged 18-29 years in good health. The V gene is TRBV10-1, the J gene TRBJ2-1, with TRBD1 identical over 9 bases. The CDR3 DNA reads TGCGCCAGCAGCCTCGGGACAGGGAGAAACAATGAGCAGTTCTTC. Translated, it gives CASSLGTGRNNEQFF.